This section outlines one T cell receptor beta chain sequence together with its context. Sequencing used immunoSEQ v3.0 at survey level. Sequenced by immunoSEQ multiplex PCR; TCRdb stores in-frame clones only, minus some. The table shows more than 25,000 clones, with about 90% occurring only once. Going into DNA extraction, samples held about 1-11 million cryopreserved PBMC. The source of the sample is a study of long-term antiretroviral therapy in people with HIV. Germline CDR1 reads SGHTS; CDR2 reads YDEGEE. The CDR3 runs to 18 residues. V was cut by 2 bases and J by 0 bases, with 18 bases left in between.

The rearrangement joins TRBV5-8 to TRBJ1-3, with a tentative D call TRBD1 (6 bases). The receptor's source is a woman younger than 35 with HIV. This specimen was unsorted PBMCs, taken 1.8 years after starting antiretroviral therapy. The CDR3 spells CASSFTGLVSGSGNTIYF. CDR3 DNA: TGTGCCAGCAGCTTCACAGGGCTAGTCTCCGGCTCTGGAAACACCATATATTTT.